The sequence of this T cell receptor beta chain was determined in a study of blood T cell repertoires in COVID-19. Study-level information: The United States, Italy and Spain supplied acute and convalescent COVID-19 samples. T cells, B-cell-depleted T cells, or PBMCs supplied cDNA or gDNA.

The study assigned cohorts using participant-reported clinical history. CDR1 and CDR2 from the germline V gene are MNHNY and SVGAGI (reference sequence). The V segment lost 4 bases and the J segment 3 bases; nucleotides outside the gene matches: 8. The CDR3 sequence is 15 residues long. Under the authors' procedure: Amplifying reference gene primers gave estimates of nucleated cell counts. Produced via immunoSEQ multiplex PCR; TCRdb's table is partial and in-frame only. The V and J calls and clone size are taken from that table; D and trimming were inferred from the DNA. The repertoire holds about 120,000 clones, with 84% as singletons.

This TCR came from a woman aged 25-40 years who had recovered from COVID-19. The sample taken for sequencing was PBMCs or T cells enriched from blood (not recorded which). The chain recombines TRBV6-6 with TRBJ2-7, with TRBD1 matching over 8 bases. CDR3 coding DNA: TGTGCCAGCAGTTCCGACCGACAGGGGCGCTACGAGCAGTACTTC. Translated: CASSSDRQGRYEQYF.